The 8 T cell receptor beta chains given below trace back to one sample, sequenced in a study of shared clonotypes between healthy human individuals. Assay: immunoSEQ multiplex PCR; the TCRdb copy retains only in-frame clones and omits some. The table has about 600,000 clones, about 80% seen once; the top ten hold around 13%. The sequencing input was PBMCs. Receptors originate from a woman between 35 and 50 years old in good health. Some clones in this sample may be carry-over from other donors' samples.

The gene calls are TRBV29-1 and TRBJ2-2; 7 nucleotides align to TRBD2. V trimming: 6 bases; J trimming: 4 bases; junction bases outside the gene matches: 11. The CDR3 is made up of 15 amino acids. The germline gives CDR1 SQVTM, CDR2 ANQGSEA. For the CDR3, the DNA is TGCAGCGTGGAGGGGTCCAGCGGGATCACCGGGGAGCTGTTTTTT. It encodes CSVEGSSGITGELFF.

The CDR3 loop is CASSLGLSPLYEQYF. The CDR3 nucleotides read TGTGCCAGCAGCTTAGGTCTGAGCCCCCTCTACGAGCAGTACTTC. The genes are TRBV7-7 and TRBJ2-7, with D hard to call. CDR1 is SSHAT and CDR2 is FNYEAQ in the germline V gene (reference sequence). V gave up 1 base and J gave up 3 bases, with 13 bases separating them. There are 15 residues in the CDR3.

J is TRBJ1-5 and V is TRBV28; 8 nucleotides line up with TRBD1. Trimming at V came to 5 bases and at J to 0 bases, leaving 3 bases not matched to a gene. Germline CDR1 MDHEN, CDR2 SYDVKM. This CDR3 contains 15 residues. The CDR3 region has the DNA TGTGCCAGCAGTATCAGGGGGCTTAGCAATCAGCCCCAGCATTTT. It encodes CASSIRGLSNQPQHF.

The chain is built from TRBV6-5 and TRBJ1-1; D remains ambiguous. V lost 0 bases, J lost 5 bases, and 13 bases lay in between. CDR1 is MNHEY and CDR2 is SVGAGI in the germline V gene. CDR3 length: 15 residues. The CDR3 DNA is TGTGCCAGCAGTTACTCTATCGGTTCTGGGACTGAAGCTTTCTTT. It translates to CASSYSIGSGTEAFF.

This clone was seen only once. The chain combines TRBV5-7 with TRBJ2-1; D unclear. TRBV5-7 belongs to the ORF category, with a function that is uncertain. The CDR3 spans 10 residues. The V end was cut by 3 bases, the J end by 8 bases, with 3 bases between. The CDR3 coding sequence is TGTGCCAGCAGCTCGCATGAGCAGTTCTTC. Translation: CASSSHEQFF.

The chain joins TRBV30 to TRBJ1-6; TRBD1 is a possible D gene (5 bases). This CDR3 has 13 residues. Trimming shortened V by 1 base and J by 9 bases, and 10 bases separated the two germline ends. In germline, CDR1 is GTSNPN, CDR2 SVGIG (reference sequence). The CDR3 sequence: CAWSGDLSSPLHF. DNA of the CDR3: TGTGCCTGGAGTGGGGACCTTAGTTCACCCCTCCACTTT.

This clone appeared many times. The chain combines TRBV4-3 with TRBJ2-7; no reliable D call. V was trimmed by 0 bases and J by 7 bases, leaving 16 bases between them. This CDR3 contains 15 residues. CDR1 LGHNA and CDR2 YSLEER come from the germline V gene. As DNA, the CDR3 is TGCGCCAGCAGCCAAGACGCAGGTTTCTCTTGGGAGCAGTACTTC. Its protein is CASSQDAGFSWEQYF.

This clone was found a few times. This rearrangement joins TRBV9 to TRBJ1-2, with D tentatively TRBD1 (5 bases). Trimming took 0 bases from V and 8 from J, leaving 14 bases between them. Germline V lookup: CDR1 SGDLS, CDR2 YYNGEE. There are 14 residues in the CDR3. The CDR3 nucleotides are TGTGCCAGCAGCGTAGATAGCAGGGCCTCGGGCTACACCTTC. Residues: CASSVDSRASGYTF.